The 25 T cell receptor beta chains presented below share a single source sample, sequenced in a study of cytomegalovirus exposure and HLA in healthy donors (dated by TCRdb to 2017 to 2019). The receptor library was made with the immunoSEQ multiplex PCR assay. For the multiplex PCR, a mixture combining 60 forward primers for TCR Vbeta segments and 13 reverse primers for TCR Jbeta segments was used. Drawn from immuneACCESS, this table holds only the in-frame rearrangements with V and J called that TCRdb kept. Clones are partly lost; checked studies trace under half to an unresolved V gene and leave the rest unexplained. For this sample there are approximately 120,000 clones; roughly 80% appear just once. Together, the top ten hold about 2.5% of the sample. Sequencing was performed on PBMCs. These receptors came from a female donor in good health and CMV-seronegative.

This rearrangement joins TRBV5-6 to TRBJ2-3; 12 bases match TRBD2. Germline CDR1 and CDR2: SGHDT and YYEEEE. Trimming removed 0 bases from V and 0 bases from J; junction bases left unmatched: 2. The CDR3 has 17 residues. CDR3 region: CASSLAGLAGSTDTQYF. The DNA for the CDR3 is TGTGCCAGCAGCTTGGCCGGACTAGCGGGGAGCACAGATACGCAGTATTTT.

V gene TRBV30 combines with J gene TRBJ2-3, with 9 bases that match TRBD2. The CDR3 spans 14 residues. The ends lost 0 bases at V and 3 bases at J; junction bases unmatched: 1. CDR1 is GTSNPN and CDR2 is SVGIG in the germline V gene (reference sequence). CDR3 bases: TGTGCCTGGAGTGTCCTAGCGGGGACAGATACGCAGTATTTT. Translated, it gives CAWSVLAGTDTQYF.

This clone turned up a few times. The chain combines TRBV7-4 with TRBJ2-7, with a tentative D call TRBD1 (6 bases). This CDR3 has 15 amino acids. The V end lost 4 bases, the J end lost 7 bases, and 20 bases lay between the germline ends. CDR1 and CDR2 (germline): SGHVT, SQSDAQ. The CDR3 DNA is TGTGCCAGCAGCTGGCGAGGGGGTCTCGAAACGGAGCAGTACTTC. This encodes CASSWRGGLETEQYF.

DNA for the CDR3: TGTGCCAGCAGTTTATCGGCCCAGGGGGTCGGTGAGCAGTTCTTC. Translation: CASSLSAQGVGEQFF. The V and J genes are TRBV27 and TRBJ2-1; 7 positions match TRBD1. The germline CDR1 and CDR2 sequences are MNHEY and SMNVEV (reference sequence). The CDR3 covers 15 residues. Trimming took 0 bases from V and 9 from J; bases not matched to a gene: 8.

The V and J genes are TRBV11-2 and TRBJ1-6; D gene ambiguous. V was pared by 5 bases and J by 4 bases, with 3 bases between. The CDR3 runs 12 residues. Germline CDR1 and CDR2: SGHAT and FQNNGV. The CDR3 sequence: CASSRYNSPLHF. In nucleotides, the CDR3 is TGTGCCAGCAGCCGGTATAATTCACCCCTCCACTTT.

The J gene is TRBJ1-5, the V gene TRBV19, with a weak D call TRBD1 (6 bases). Germline assignment: CDR1 LNHDA and CDR2 SQIVND (reference sequence). The CDR3 is 15 amino acids. The V end lost 3 bases, the J end lost 5 bases, and 14 bases lay between the germline ends. In DNA form, the CDR3 reads TGTGCCAGTAGTATTGGGGGGGCAGGTGATCAGCCCCAGCATTTT. It yields the protein CASSIGGAGDQPQHF.

The chain links TRBV9 to TRBJ1-2; D is uncertain. The germline V gene has CDR1 SGDLS and CDR2 YYNGEE. Between the trimmed V and J ends, which lost 0 bases and 5 bases, there was a span of 11 bases. The CDR3 totals 14 residues. The CDR3, as DNA: TGTGCCAGCAGCGTAGGGGAGGGTTCGTATGGCTACACCTTC. It codes for CASSVGEGSYGYTF.

The chain joins TRBV19 to TRBJ2-2; 9 bases are shared with TRBD2. The germline V gene has CDR1 LNHDA and CDR2 SQIVND (reference sequence). The junction had 3 bases not matched to a gene; V was cut back by 10 bases and J by 0 bases. CDR3 size: 14 residues. The CDR3 region is CATRGGPNTGELFF. The DNA for the CDR3 is TGTGCCACGCGGGGGGGGCCGAACACCGGGGAGCTGTTTTTT.

The CDR3 region is CASSAGQGGETQYF. The CDR3 nucleotides read TGTGCCAGCAGTGCGGGACAGGGTGGAGAGACCCAGTACTTC. V is TRBV27 and J is TRBJ2-5; 9 nucleotides agree with TRBD1. The length of the CDR3 is 14 residues. From germline, CDR1 is MNHEY and CDR2 SMNVEV (reference sequence). J was trimmed by 4 bases and V by 5 bases; bases with no gene match: 5.

The chain is built from TRBV12-5 and TRBJ2-7; possible D gene TRBD1, 5 bases. Trimming removed 2 bases at V and 2 bases at J, with 10 bases between. The CDR3 length is 14 residues. In germline, CDR1 is LGHNT, CDR2 FRNRAP. The CDR3 is CASGLSGHAYEQYF. The DNA of the CDR3 is TGTGCTAGTGGTTTGTCAGGGCATGCCTACGAGCAGTACTTC.

CDR3 protein: CASSNRDRFTDTQYF. In nucleotides, the CDR3 is TGTGCCAGCAGCAACCGGGACAGATTCACAGATACGCAGTATTTT. The chain links TRBV7-9 to TRBJ2-3; 7 bases map to TRBD1. The trim removed 5 bases at V and 2 bases at J, leaving 7 bases unmatched. Germline V gene data show CDR1 as SEHNR and CDR2 as FQNEAQ (reference sequence). The CDR3 spans 15 residues.

CDR3 bases: TGTGCCTGGAAGCGGACAGACACAGATACGCAGTATTTT. This sequence encodes CAWKRTDTDTQYF. The chain links TRBV30 to TRBJ2-3; D is perhaps TRBD1 (6 bases). Deletions cut 4 bases from V and 2 bases from J, with 10 bases between. CDR1 and CDR2 from the germline V gene are GTSNPN and SVGIG (reference sequence). This CDR3 contains 13 residues.

The chain employs TRBV5-5 and TRBJ2-1; D not certain. The CDR3 covers 12 residues. Germline-derived CDR1 and CDR2 are SGHKS and YYEKEE (reference sequence). V was shortened by 4 bases and J by 9 bases, with 11 bases between the two germline ends. CDR3 sequence reads: CASSVNRAEQFF. The CDR3 region has the DNA TGTGCCAGCAGCGTGAACAGAGCTGAGCAGTTCTTC.

The chain is built from TRBV19 and TRBJ1-4; D unresolved. The CDR3 is made up of 15 amino acids. Germline values: CDR1 LNHDA, CDR2 SQIVND (reference sequence). V lost 7 bases, J lost 6 bases, and 18 bases lay in between. CDR3 nucleotides: TGTGCCAGTACCCCGACGGGCTTGAGGGATGAAAAACTGTTTTTT. It is translated as CASTPTGLRDEKLFF. The full variable domain, its missing parts supplied by reference TRBV19 and TRBJ1-4, is DGGITQSPKYLFRKEGQNVTLSCEQNLNHDAMYWYRQDPGQGLRLIYYSQIVNDFQKGDIAEGYSVSREKKESFPLTVTSAQKNPTAFYLCASTPTGLRDEKLFFGSGTQLSVL.

J is TRBJ2-3 and V is TRBV9; 8 positions match TRBD2. From germline, CDR1 is SGDLS and CDR2 YYNGEE. After removal of 0 bases from V and 2 bases from J, the junction contained 5 bases not matched to a gene. The CDR3 spans 16 residues. CDR3 residues: CASSVGIAGNTDTQYF. CDR3 DNA sequence: TGTGCCAGCAGCGTAGGCATAGCGGGGAACACAGATACGCAGTATTTT.

The J gene is TRBJ2-3, the V gene TRBV5-8; weak D call: TRBD1 (6 bases). Per germline, CDR1 SGHTS and CDR2 YDEGEE. The CDR3 consists of 17 residues. V was cut by 4 bases and J by 3 bases, with 21 bases left in between. The CDR3 region is CASSPRTVGGITDTQYF. The CDR3 DNA reads as TGTGCCAGCAGCCCTCGGACAGTTGGGGGTATTACAGATACGCAGTATTTT. Full variable domain (missing parts from reference TRBV5-8 and TRBJ2-3): EAGVTQSPTHLIKTRGQQATLRCSPISGHTSVYWYQQALGLGLQFLLWYDEGEERNRGNFPPRFSGRQFPNYSSELNVNALELEDSALYLCASSPRTVGGITDTQYFGPGTRLTVL.

V gene TRBV7-8 combines with J gene TRBJ1-1; TRBD1 matches at 7 bases. J gave up 10 bases and V 1 base, and 3 bases lay outside the gene matches. CDR3 size: 12 residues. Germline V lookup: CDR1 SGHVS, CDR2 FQNEAQ. The chain's CDR3 is CASSLVTGRAFF. CDR3 sequence (DNA): TGTGCCAGCAGCTTAGTGACAGGGCGAGCTTTCTTT.

The rearrangement links TRBV5-1 to TRBJ1-6; D gene ambiguous. With 2 bases removed from V and 7 bases from J, the gap between germline ends came to 10 bases. Per the germline V gene, CDR1 is SGHRS and CDR2 is YFSETQ. The CDR3 runs 14 residues. CDR3 region: CASSFEGQNSPLHF. Written as DNA, the CDR3 is TGCGCCAGCAGCTTTGAGGGTCAGAATTCACCCCTCCACTTT. The full variable domain, its missing parts supplied by reference TRBV5-1 and TRBJ1-6, is KAGVTQTPRYLIKTRGQQVTLSCSPISGHRSVSWYQQTPGQGLQFLFEYFSETQRNKGNFPGRFSGRQFSNSRSEMNVSTLELGDSALYLCASSFEGQNSPLHFGNGTRLTVT.

The chain carries TRBV9 and TRBJ2-5; TRBD2 agrees at 11 bases. From germline, CDR1 is SGDLS and CDR2 YYNGEE. The CDR3 is 14 residues long. J lost 3 bases, V lost 3 bases, and 1 base had no gene match. CDR3 region: CASSGGLAEETQYF. CDR3 DNA sequence: TGTGCCAGCAGCGGGGGACTAGCGGAAGAGACCCAGTACTTC.

The chain recombines TRBV20-1 with TRBJ2-1; D remains ambiguous. V was trimmed by 6 bases and J by 7 bases, leaving 10 bases between them. The CDR3 is made up of 11 amino acids. CDR1 DFQATT and CDR2 SNEGSKA come from the germline V gene (reference sequence). The CDR3 DNA reads as TGCAGTGCACTTTTCGGGAATGAGCAGTTCTTC. Encoded protein: CSALFGNEQFF.

The V gene is TRBV5-6, the J gene TRBJ2-7; a weak D match, TRBD1 (6 bases). Germline CDR1 and CDR2: SGHDT and YYEEEE. This CDR3 is 12 amino acids long. The V gene lost 3 bases and the J gene lost 7 bases, with 11 bases spanning the gap. The CDR3 loop reads CASSSTRGEQYF. DNA for the CDR3: TGTGCCAGCAGCTCAACTAGGGGGGAGCAGTACTTC.

V is TRBV9 and J is TRBJ2-3; a possible D gene is TRBD1 (7 bases). Germline V gene sequence: CDR1 SGDLS, CDR2 YYNGEE. Between the trimmed V and J ends, which lost 7 bases and 1 base, there was a span of 19 bases. This CDR3 spans 16 amino acids. CDR3 sequence: CASGGTVDWRTDTQYF. The CDR3 DNA is TGTGCCAGCGGAGGGACAGTTGATTGGCGCACAGATACGCAGTATTTT.

This clone was recorded a few times. The chain links TRBV4-3 to TRBJ2-2, with D possibly matching TRBD2 (7 bases). Looked up from germline, CDR1 is LGHNA and CDR2 is YSLEER. The CDR3 is 16 amino acids. Trimming shortened V by 4 bases and J by 0 bases, and 12 bases separated the two germline ends. CDR3 nucleotide sequence: TGCGCCAGCAGCCCGGGGGGCGGGGCGAACACCGGGGAGCTGTTTTTT. This encodes CASSPGGGANTGELFF.

The CDR3 DNA follows: TGTGCCAGCAGCTCGTTCGGGGAAACGGGGGAGACCCAGTACTTC. Its translation: CASSSFGETGETQYF. This rearrangement joins TRBV7-9 to TRBJ2-5, with a weak D call TRBD2 (5 bases). The CDR3 covers 15 residues. CDR1 SEHNR and CDR2 FQNEAQ come from the germline V gene (reference sequence). Trimming cost V 4 bases and J 5 bases, with 17 bases left between them.

This chain uses TRBV29-1 with TRBJ1-2; TRBD1 matches 8 bases. The CDR3 is 13 residues long. The J segment lost 2 bases and the V segment lost 1 base, leaving 0 bases of the junction unmatched. The V gene's germline CDR1 is SQVTM and CDR2 ANQGSEA. The CDR3 sequence is CSVEGTGNYGYTF. In DNA, the CDR3 is TGCAGCGTTGAAGGGACAGGGAACTATGGCTACACCTTC.